This T cell receptor (beta chain) was obtained from a study of blood T cell repertoires in COVID-19. This table comes from immunoSEQ multiplex PCR, and its TCRdb copy is limited to in-frame clones, with some not included. The sample holds over 30,000 clones, approximately 82% seen once. J was trimmed by 8 bases and V by 6 bases; bases with no gene match: 12. CDR1 is MDHEN, CDR2 SYDVKM, per germline. This CDR3 spans 14 amino acids. The gene calls are TRBV28 and TRBJ1-2; 7 nucleotides agree with TRBD1. Specimen: peripheral blood. This sequence was found in a man of 80 years or more with active or convalescent COVID-19. The CDR3 sequence: CASSPSHRGEGYTF. The DNA of the CDR3 is TGTGCCAGCAGCCCTAGTCACAGGGGCGAAGGCTACACCTTC.